The clone carrying this TCR beta chain was detected a few times. Its specificity is not known. TCRdb reprocessed the RT-PCR reads via MiXCR and lists one record per CDR3 protein. The repertoire holds about 500,000 distinct CDR3 sequences, with approximately 17% as singletons. The data stem from a study of response to subunit inactivated influenza vaccine. The study's findings and limits: The authors proposed limited new T cell recruitment per seasonal influenza vaccination.

The CDR3 has 14 amino acids. Germline CDR1 and CDR2: MNHNS and SASEGT. V gave up 8 bases and J gave up 5 bases, with 15 bases separating them. This chain connects TRBV6-1 to TRBJ2-2; D ambiguous. Sequences were derived from CD4+ T cells sorted from PBMCs, sampled less than 30 months after vaccination. The origin of this receptor is a man aged 50 to 75 who received an inactivated influenza vaccine. CDR3 protein: CASSLRSSTGELFF. In DNA, the CDR3 is TGTGCCAGCTCCTTAAGGTCGAGTACCGGGGAGCTGTTTTTT.